The text below deals with one TCR beta chain. Its antigen is not identified. Germline lookup yields CDR1 MGHDK and CDR2 SYGVNS. V dropped 4 bases and J dropped 10 bases, with 16 bases sitting between them. This CDR3 has 13 residues. With constant-segment primers, 5'RACE yielded cDNA libraries of TCR alpha and TCR beta that carried sample barcodes and UMIs. TCRdb re-called the 5' RACE reads through MiXCR, storing one row per CDR3 protein. The sample contains some 290,000 distinct CDR3 sequences, under 20% of which appear only once. The data were obtained in a study of T-cell memory formation after mild COVID-19. Study-wide findings and caveats: Clones contracting day 15 to 85 were balanced CD4/CD8; later expanders leaned CD4+. What remained unconfirmed was the SARS-CoV-2 specificity of second-wave clones peaking on day 37.

The receptor comes from a man in his late teens or twenties who had mild COVID-19 (a few samples of this study predate the infection). Cell type and time point are not known. The sample was PBMCs or a T cell subset sorted from them (not recorded which). The chain is built from TRBV25-1 and TRBJ1-1, with a possible D match to TRBD1 (6 bases). The CDR3 DNA sequence: TGTGCCAGCAGTGGCCACCTGGACAGTCGAGCTTTCTTT. It is translated as CASSGHLDSRAFF.